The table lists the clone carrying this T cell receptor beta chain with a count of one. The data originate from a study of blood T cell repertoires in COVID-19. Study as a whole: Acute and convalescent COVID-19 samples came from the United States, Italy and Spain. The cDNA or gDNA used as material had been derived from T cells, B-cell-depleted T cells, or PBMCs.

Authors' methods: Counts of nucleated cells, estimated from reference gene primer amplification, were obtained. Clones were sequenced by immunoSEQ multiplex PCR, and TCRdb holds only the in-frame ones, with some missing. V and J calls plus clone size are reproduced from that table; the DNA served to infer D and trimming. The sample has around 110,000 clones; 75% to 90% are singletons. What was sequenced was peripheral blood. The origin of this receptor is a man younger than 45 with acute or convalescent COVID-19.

CDR3 in DNA: TGCGCCAGCAGCCCCCCGGGAGCCCCAACAAACTATGGCTACACCTTC. It is translated as CASSPPGAPTNYGYTF. The chain couples TRBV4-3 to TRBJ1-2; no firm D call. The CDR3 extends over 16 amino acids. V was cut by 4 bases and J by 2 bases, with 17 bases left in between. The germline gives CDR1 LGHNA, CDR2 YSLEER.